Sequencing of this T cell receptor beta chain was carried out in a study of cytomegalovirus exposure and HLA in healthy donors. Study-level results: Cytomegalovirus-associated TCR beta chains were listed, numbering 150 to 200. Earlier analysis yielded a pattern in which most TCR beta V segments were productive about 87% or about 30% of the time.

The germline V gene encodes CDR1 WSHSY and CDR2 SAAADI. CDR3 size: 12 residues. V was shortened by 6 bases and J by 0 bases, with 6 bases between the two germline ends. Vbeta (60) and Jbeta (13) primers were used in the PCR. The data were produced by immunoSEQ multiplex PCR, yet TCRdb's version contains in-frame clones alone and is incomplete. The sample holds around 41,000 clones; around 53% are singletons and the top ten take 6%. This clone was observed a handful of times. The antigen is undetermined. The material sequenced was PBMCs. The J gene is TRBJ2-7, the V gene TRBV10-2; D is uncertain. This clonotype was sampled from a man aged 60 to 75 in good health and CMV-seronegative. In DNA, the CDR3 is TGCGCCAGCAGCGTTAACTCCTACGAGCAGTACTTC. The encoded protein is CASSVNSYEQYF.